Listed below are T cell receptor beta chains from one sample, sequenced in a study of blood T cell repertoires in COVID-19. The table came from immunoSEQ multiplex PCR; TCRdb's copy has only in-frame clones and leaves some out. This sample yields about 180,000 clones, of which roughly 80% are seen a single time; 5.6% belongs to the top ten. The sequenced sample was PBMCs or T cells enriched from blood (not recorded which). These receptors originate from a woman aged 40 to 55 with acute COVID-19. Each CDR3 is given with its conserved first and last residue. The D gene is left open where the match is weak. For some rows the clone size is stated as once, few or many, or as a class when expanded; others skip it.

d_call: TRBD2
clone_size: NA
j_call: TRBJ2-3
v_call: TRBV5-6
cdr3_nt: TGTGCCAGCAGCTTGGGGAGCGGGAGGGGCACAGATACGCAGTATTTT
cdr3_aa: CASSLGSGRGTDTQYF

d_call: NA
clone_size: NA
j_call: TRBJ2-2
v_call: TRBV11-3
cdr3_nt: TGTGCCAGCGAGGTGACTCGTTACACCGGGGAGCTGTTTTTT
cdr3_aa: CASEVTRYTGELFF

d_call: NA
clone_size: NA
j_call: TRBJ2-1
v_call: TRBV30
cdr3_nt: TGTGCCTGGGAACAGGACCCCTCCCCCAATGAGCAGTTCTTC
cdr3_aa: CAWEQDPSPNEQFF

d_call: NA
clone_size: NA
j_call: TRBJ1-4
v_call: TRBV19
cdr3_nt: TGTGCCAGTAGCCCGGTTGTTAATGAAAAACTGTTTTTT
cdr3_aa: CASSPVVNEKLFF

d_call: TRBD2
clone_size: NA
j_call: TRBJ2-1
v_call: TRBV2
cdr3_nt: TGTGCCAGCAGTGATACTAGCGGGAGGAGGACGGCGTACAATGAGCAGTTCTTC
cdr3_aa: CASSDTSGRRTAYNEQFF

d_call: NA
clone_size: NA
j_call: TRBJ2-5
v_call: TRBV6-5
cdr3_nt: TGTGCCAGCAGCCACCAGGGGTATGGGGAGACCCAGTACTTC
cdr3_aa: CASSHQGYGETQYF

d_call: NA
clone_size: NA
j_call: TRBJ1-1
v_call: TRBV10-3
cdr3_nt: TGTGCCATCAGTGATTTCGGCGACAGGAACACTGAAGCTTTCTTT
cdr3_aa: CAISDFGDRNTEAFF

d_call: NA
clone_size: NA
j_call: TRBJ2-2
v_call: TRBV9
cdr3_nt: TGTGCCAGCCCGGACTGCAGCAGGGAGCTGTTTTTT
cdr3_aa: CASPDCSRELFF

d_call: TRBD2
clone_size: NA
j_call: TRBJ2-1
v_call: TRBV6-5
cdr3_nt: TGTGCCAGCAGGACGGGACTAGCGGCTTCCAATGAGCAGTTCTTC
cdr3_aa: CASRTGLAASNEQFF

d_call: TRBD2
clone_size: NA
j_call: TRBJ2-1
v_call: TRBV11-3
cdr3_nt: TGTGCCAGCAGCGCGAGGGGAGCGGGAGGGCCCTATGAGCAGTTCTTC
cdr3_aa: CASSARGAGGPYEQFF

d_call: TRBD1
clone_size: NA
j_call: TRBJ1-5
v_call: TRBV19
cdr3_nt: TGTGCCAGTTCCAGGGGGCCGGAGCGTGATCAGCCCCAGCATTTT
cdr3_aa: CASSRGPERDQPQHF

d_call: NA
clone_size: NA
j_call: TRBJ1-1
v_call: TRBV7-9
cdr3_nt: TGTGCCAGCAGGTACAGGGATGAGAACACTGAAGCTTTCTTT
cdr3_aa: CASRYRDENTEAFF

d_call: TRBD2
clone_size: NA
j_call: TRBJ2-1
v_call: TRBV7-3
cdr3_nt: TGTGCCAGCAGCTTACAAGGCGGGAGGGCCAATGAGCAGTTCTTC
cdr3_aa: CASSLQGGRANEQFF

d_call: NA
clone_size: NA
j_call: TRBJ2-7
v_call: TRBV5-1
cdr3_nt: TGCGCCAGCAGCCCCCGAGGAGGTGGGTACGAGCAGTACTTC
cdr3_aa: CASSPRGGGYEQYF

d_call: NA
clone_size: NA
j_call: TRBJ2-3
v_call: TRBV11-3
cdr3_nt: TGTGCCAGCAGCCCTCACATGACTAAGTCCACAGATACGCAGTATTTT
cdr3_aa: CASSPHMTKSTDTQYF

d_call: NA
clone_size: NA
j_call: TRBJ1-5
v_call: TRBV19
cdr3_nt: TGTGCCAGTAGTCCTTATGGACAGAAAAGCAATCAGCCCCAGCATTTT
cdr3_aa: CASSPYGQKSNQPQHF

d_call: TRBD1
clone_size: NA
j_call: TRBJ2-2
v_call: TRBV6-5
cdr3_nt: TGTGCCAGTAAGGGACAGCTGAACACCGGGGAGCTGTTTTTT
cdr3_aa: CASKGQLNTGELFF

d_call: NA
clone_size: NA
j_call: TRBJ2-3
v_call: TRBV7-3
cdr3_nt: TGTGCCAGCAGCTTAAACGGTCAGGGGACAGATACGCAGTATTTT
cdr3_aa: CASSLNGQGTDTQYF

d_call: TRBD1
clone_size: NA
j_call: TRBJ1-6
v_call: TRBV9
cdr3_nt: TGTGCCAGCAGCGCTGGGACAGGGCTAAATTCACCCCTCCACTTT
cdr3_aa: CASSAGTGLNSPLHF

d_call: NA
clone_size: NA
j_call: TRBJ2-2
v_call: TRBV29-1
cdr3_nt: TGCAGCGTTGAAGTTACAGGGCATGTAGAGATGTTTTTT
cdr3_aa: CSVEVTGHVEMFF

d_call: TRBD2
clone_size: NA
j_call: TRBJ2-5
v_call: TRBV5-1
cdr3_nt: TGCGCCAGCAGCTTGCTAGCGGGAGAGACCCAGTACTTC
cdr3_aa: CASSLLAGETQYF

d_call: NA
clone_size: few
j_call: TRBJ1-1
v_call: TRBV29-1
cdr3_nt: TGCAGCGTTGGCGCAGGTTACACTGAAGCTTTCTTT
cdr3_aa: CSVGAGYTEAFF

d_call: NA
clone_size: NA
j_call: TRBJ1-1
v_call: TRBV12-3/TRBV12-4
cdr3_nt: TGTGCCAGCAGCTCTCCTTCGGACATTTTTTTCTTT
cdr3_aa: CASSSPSDIFFF

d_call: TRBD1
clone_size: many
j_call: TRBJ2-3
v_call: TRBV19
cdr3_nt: TGTGCCAGCCGGACAGGGGGCACAGATACGCAGTATTTT
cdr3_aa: CASRTGGTDTQYF

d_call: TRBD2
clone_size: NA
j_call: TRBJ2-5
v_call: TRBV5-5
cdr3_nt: TGTGCCAGCAGCTTGGGGGGGACTAGCGGACAAGAGACCCAGTACTTC
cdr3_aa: CASSLGGTSGQETQYF

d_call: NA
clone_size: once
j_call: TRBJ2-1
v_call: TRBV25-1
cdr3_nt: TGTGCCAGCAGTGAATTTACGGGTGGGTCCTACAATGAGCAGTTCTTC
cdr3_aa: CASSEFTGGSYNEQFF

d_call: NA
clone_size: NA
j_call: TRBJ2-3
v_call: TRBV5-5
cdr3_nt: TGTGCCAGCGCACATCAACCGACAGTCACAGATACGCAGTATTTT
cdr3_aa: CASAHQPTVTDTQYF

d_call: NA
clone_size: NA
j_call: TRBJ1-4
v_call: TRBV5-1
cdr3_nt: TGCGCCAGCAGCTTGGCCCGGGAAACTAATGAAAAACTGTTTTTT
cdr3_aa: CASSLARETNEKLFF

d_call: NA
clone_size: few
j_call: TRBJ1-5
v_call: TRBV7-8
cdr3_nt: TGTGCCAGCAGCGAACAGATAGATCAGCCCCAGCATTTT
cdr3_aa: CASSEQIDQPQHF

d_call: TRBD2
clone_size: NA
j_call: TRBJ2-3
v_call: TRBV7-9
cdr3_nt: TGTGCCAGCAGCTTAGTAGCGGGCCGCCCGACCGATACGCAGTATTTT
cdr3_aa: CASSLVAGRPTDTQYF

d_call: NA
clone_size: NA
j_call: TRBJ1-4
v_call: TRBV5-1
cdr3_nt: TGCGCCAGCTCGGAGGGGGGGTTCGGTGAAAAACTGTTTTTT
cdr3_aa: CASSEGGFGEKLFF

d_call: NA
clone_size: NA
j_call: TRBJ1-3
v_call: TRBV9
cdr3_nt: TGTGCCAGCAGCTGGGCAGGGGAGTCTGGAAACACCATATATTTT
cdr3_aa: CASSWAGESGNTIYF

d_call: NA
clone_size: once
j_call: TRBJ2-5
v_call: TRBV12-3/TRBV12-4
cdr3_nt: TGTGCCAGCAGTGGGGCAGGGATTGAGACCCAGTACTTC
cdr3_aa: CASSGAGIETQYF

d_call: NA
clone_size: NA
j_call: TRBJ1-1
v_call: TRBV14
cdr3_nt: TGTGCCAGCAGCCAGTCAGGCACGAACACTGAAGCTTTCTTT
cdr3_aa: CASSQSGTNTEAFF

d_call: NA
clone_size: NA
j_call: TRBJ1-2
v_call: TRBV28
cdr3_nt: TGTGCCAGCAGTCCGCCGCGGGGTTTTGGCTACACCTTC
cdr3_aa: CASSPPRGFGYTF

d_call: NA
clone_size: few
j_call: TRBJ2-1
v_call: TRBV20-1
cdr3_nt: TGCAGTGCTAGTATCGGTGATGAGCAGTTCTTC
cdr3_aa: CSASIGDEQFF

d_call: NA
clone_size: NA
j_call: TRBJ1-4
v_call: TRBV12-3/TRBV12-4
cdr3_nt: TGTGCCAGCAGCACGACAGCGAATGAAAAACTGTTTTTT
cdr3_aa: CASSTTANEKLFF

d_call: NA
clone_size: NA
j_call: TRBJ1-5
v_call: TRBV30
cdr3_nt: TGTGCCTGGAGTGTCGGCGGATATAGCAATCAGCCCCAGCATTTT
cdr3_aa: CAWSVGGYSNQPQHF

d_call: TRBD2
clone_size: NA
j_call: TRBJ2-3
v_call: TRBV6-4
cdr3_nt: TGTGCCAGCAGTCCGACTAGCGGGAGTAGGGGAGATACGCAGTATTTT
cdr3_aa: CASSPTSGSRGDTQYF

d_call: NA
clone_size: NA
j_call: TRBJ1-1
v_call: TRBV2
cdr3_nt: TGTGCCAGCAAGAGAGGGAACACTGAAGCTTTCTTT
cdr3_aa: CASKRGNTEAFF

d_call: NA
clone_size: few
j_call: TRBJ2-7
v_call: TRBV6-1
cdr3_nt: TGTGCCAGCAGTGAAAACTTGTCCTACGAGCAGTACTTC
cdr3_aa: CASSENLSYEQYF

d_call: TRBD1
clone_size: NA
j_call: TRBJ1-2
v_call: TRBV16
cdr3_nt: TGTGCCAGCAGCCAATCCATGACAGGGGGCGATGGCTACACCTTC
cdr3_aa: CASSQSMTGGDGYTF

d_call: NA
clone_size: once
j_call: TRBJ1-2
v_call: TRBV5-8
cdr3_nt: TGTGCCAGCAGCTTCTGGAGTGGGGGCTACACCTTC
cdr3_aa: CASSFWSGGYTF

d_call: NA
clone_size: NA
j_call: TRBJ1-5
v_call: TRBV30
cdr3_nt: TGTGCCTGGAGTGTATCAGGAAATCAGCCCCAGCATTTT
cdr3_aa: CAWSVSGNQPQHF

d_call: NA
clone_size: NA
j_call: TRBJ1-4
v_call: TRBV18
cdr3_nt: TGTGCCAGCTCACTACTCGACAGCAGGAATGAAAAACTGTTTTTT
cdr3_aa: CASSLLDSRNEKLFF